What follows is one T cell receptor (beta chain) and its context. Method: immunoSEQ multiplex PCR; TCRdb's copy keeps in-frame clones and lacks some. Counted here are 1.4 million or so clones, around 98.5% occurring once; the ten biggest clones make up 0.36%. This CDR3 is 13 amino acids long. Trimming took 2 bases from V and 12 from J, leaving 17 bases between them. The germline V gene encodes CDR1 MDHEN and CDR2 SYDVKM. These data are taken from a study of shared clonotypes between healthy human individuals. Sequenced sample: naive CD4+ T cells sorted from blood. The subset here: CD45RA+ positively selected. The sequence was obtained from a young man in good health. The V gene is TRBV28, the J gene TRBJ2-7; no firm D call. CDR3 amino acids: CASSLADGKRGYF. The CDR3 DNA is TGTGCCAGCAGTTTAGCCGACGGAAAGCGTGGGTACTTC.